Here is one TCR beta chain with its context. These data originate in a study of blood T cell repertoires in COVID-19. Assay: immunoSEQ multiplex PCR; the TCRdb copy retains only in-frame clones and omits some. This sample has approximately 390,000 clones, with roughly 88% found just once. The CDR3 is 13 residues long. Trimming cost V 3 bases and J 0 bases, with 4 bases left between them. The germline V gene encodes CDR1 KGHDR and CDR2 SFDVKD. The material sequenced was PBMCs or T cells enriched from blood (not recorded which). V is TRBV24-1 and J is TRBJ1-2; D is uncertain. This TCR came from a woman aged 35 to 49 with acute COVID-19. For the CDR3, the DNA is TGTGCCACCAGTGATACAGCTAACTATGGCTACACCTTC. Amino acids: CATSDTANYGYTF.